The rows below give T cell receptor beta chains drawn from one sample of a study of blood T cell repertoires in COVID-19. Clones were read by immunoSEQ multiplex PCR, and TCRdb kept only the in-frame ones, dropping some. The sample records approximately 70,000 clones, about nine tenths being singletons. The material sequenced was peripheral blood. These receptors all stem from a man in his 70s with active or convalescent COVID-19. Each CDR3 is given with its conserved first and last residue. D genes are given only for firm matches. Only some rows state a clone size, as once, few, many or a class for expanded clones.

DNA	CDR3	V	size	length	D	J
TGTGCCAGCAGTTCCCGCCTCGGACTCCAGAACACTGAAGCTTTCTTT	CASSSRLGLQNTEAFF	TRBV28	NA	16	NA	TRBJ1-1
TGTGCCAGCAGTTTTACCCTCGACACCTTGCTTAACGAGCAGTACTTC	CASSFTLDTLLNEQYF	TRBV27	once	16	NA	TRBJ2-7
TGTGCCAGCAGCTCCCGAGGTAGCGGGATTTCCAAAAACATTCAGTACTTC	CASSSRGSGISKNIQYF	TRBV7-2	NA	17	TRBD2	TRBJ2-4
TGCAGCGTTGGGGGAGGAGGGAGGAACACCGGGGAGCTGTTTTTT	CSVGGGGRNTGELFF	TRBV29-1	NA	15	NA	TRBJ2-2
TGTGCCAGCAGCCGGGACAGGGTCTCACCCCTCCACTTT	CASSRDRVSPLHF	TRBV12-3/TRBV12-4	NA	13	TRBD1	TRBJ1-6
TGTGCCAGCTCACCGGCAGGGTGGCGCACCGGGGAGCTGTTTTTT	CASSPAGWRTGELFF	TRBV18	NA	15	NA	TRBJ2-2
TGTGCCAGCAGTCCCCGGGGAGTCCGCAGCACTAACTATGGCTACACCTTC	CASSPRGVRSTNYGYTF	TRBV6-6	NA	17	NA	TRBJ1-2
TGTGCCAGCAGCCCCGGGACAGGGGGCGATAATGAGCAGTTCTTC	CASSPGTGGDNEQFF	TRBV7-9	NA	15	TRBD1	TRBJ2-1
TGTGCCAGCAGTCTCCCGGGACTAGCGGCCAATGAGCAGTTCTTC	CASSLPGLAANEQFF	TRBV28	NA	15	TRBD2	TRBJ2-1
TGTGCCAGCTCACCACTGAGGGGACAGGGAAGCCATCAGCCCCAGCATTTT	CASSPLRGQGSHQPQHF	TRBV18	NA	17	TRBD1	TRBJ1-5
TGTGCCAGTAGTTGGGCAGTACAAGAGACCCAGTACTTC	CASSWAVQETQYF	TRBV19	NA	13	NA	TRBJ2-5
TGTGCCAGCCCTCTCCCGGGGGTAGAGACCCAGTACTTC	CASPLPGVETQYF	TRBV5-8	NA	13	NA	TRBJ2-5
TGTGCCAGCAGCGTAGATCCAGATAGCAACACTGAAGCTTTCTTT	CASSVDPDSNTEAFF	TRBV9	NA	15	NA	TRBJ1-1
TGTGCCAGCAGATCAGGGTTATCCGGGGAGCTGTTTTTT	CASRSGLSGELFF	TRBV5-4	NA	13	NA	TRBJ2-2
TGTGCCAGCAGCTTAGAGCGGCAAGAGACCCAGTACTTC	CASSLERQETQYF	TRBV7-2	NA	13	NA	TRBJ2-5
TGTGCCAGCAGCTCGGGACTAGCGGGATTCATATATGAGCAGTTCTTC	CASSSGLAGFIYEQFF	TRBV11-2	NA	16	TRBD2	TRBJ2-1
TGTGCCAGCAGGAACCACAGGGGTGCCGGGGAGCTGTTTTTT	CASRNHRGAGELFF	TRBV27	few	14	TRBD1	TRBJ2-2
TGCGCCAGCAGCATAGGGACAGCCATGAACACTGAAGCTTTCTTT	CASSIGTAMNTEAFF	TRBV5-1	NA	15	TRBD1	TRBJ1-1
TGCGCCAGCAGCCCCTCCGGGACAGAAGGCCATGAGCAGTTCTTC	CASSPSGTEGHEQFF	TRBV5-1	NA	15	TRBD1	TRBJ2-1
TGTGCCAGCAGCCAATCCACGAGCGCCTACGAGCAGTACTTC	CASSQSTSAYEQYF	TRBV4-2	NA	14	NA	TRBJ2-7
TGTGCCAGCCGTGAGACTAGCGGGAGGGCCCAGGGTACAGGGGGTGAGCAGTTCTTC	CASRETSGRAQGTGGEQFF	TRBV6-1	NA	19	TRBD2	TRBJ2-1
TGCAGCACCCTATCAGGGGGGATTCAGTACTTC	CSTLSGGIQYF	TRBV29-1	NA	11	NA	TRBJ2-4
TGTGCCAGCAGCCAAGTCGGGAGGGGGCTCTGGGATGAGCAGTTCTTC	CASSQVGRGLWDEQFF	TRBV4-2	NA	16	NA	TRBJ2-1
TGTGCCAGCAGCCAAGTTTCGCGTGATCGGAATGAGCAGTTCTTC	CASSQVSRDRNEQFF	TRBV4-2	NA	15	NA	TRBJ2-1
TGCGCCAGCAGTGACAGCGGGGCTAACTATGGCTACACCTTC	CASSDSGANYGYTF	TRBV10-2	NA	14	NA	TRBJ1-2
TGTGCCAGCAAAACCCCAAAACAGGGGCACTATGGCTACACCTTC	CASKTPKQGHYGYTF	TRBV28	NA	15	TRBD1	TRBJ1-2
TGCAGCGCCGACCTAAAAAGCGGGAGCCCTCGGGAGCTGTTTTTT	CSADLKSGSPRELFF	TRBV29-1	few	15	TRBD2	TRBJ2-2
TGTGCCAGCAGCCCCCGGCGAGGGAGGCCCCGCGGCGATACGCAGTATTTT	CASSPRRGRPRGDTQYF	TRBV7-9	NA	17	NA	TRBJ2-3
TGTGCCAGCTCCCCCAACCGGGACAGGGTTATGGGAGGCTACACCTTC	CASSPNRDRVMGGYTF	TRBV18	NA	16	TRBD1	TRBJ1-2
TGTGCCAGTAGTCCAACGACCGGGGTTATATCGGGCACAGATACGCAGTATTTT	CASSPTTGVISGTDTQYF	TRBV19	NA	18	NA	TRBJ2-3
TGTGCCTGGAGGGGACTAGCGGGAGGGCGAGGGGAGACCCAGTACTTC	CAWRGLAGGRGETQYF	TRBV30	once	16	TRBD2	TRBJ2-5
TGTGCCAGTAGTAGAACCGGGACTTCCCGGCGTGATACGCAGTATTTT	CASSRTGTSRRDTQYF	TRBV19	NA	16	NA	TRBJ2-3
TGTGCCAGCCGACTAGCGCAGGGCTACGAGCAGTACTTC	CASRLAQGYEQYF	TRBV2	few	13	TRBD2	TRBJ2-7
TGTGCCTGTACACGGACAGGTTATAATGAAAAACTGTTTTTT	CACTRTGYNEKLFF	TRBV30	NA	14	TRBD1	TRBJ1-4
TGTGCCAGCAGGGAGCGGGGGGGCTACGAGCAGTACTTC	CASRERGGYEQYF	TRBV6-5	NA	13	TRBD2	TRBJ2-7
TGCGCCAGCAGCCAAGATCTGGGACAGGGTATTTTGCGCGGAAACACCATATATTTT	CASSQDLGQGILRGNTIYF	TRBV4-3	NA	19	TRBD1	TRBJ1-3
TGTGCCACCAGCAGAGTCAGGGGACACACTTTCTTT	CATSRVRGHTFF	TRBV15	NA	12	NA	TRBJ1-1